This T cell receptor (beta chain) came from a study of blood T cell repertoires in COVID-19. Study in general: Acute and convalescent COVID-19 samples came from the United States, Italy and Spain. T cells, B-cell-depleted T cells, or PBMCs provided the cDNA or gDNA that served as material.

The germline V and J ends were trimmed by 4 bases and 3 bases, with 3 bases remaining between them. In germline, CDR1 is MDHEN, CDR2 SYDVKM. CDR3 length: 12 amino acids. In the original analysis: Estimated nucleated cell counts came from reference gene primer amplification. TCRdb's copy holds only in-frame clones and misses some; the assay was immunoSEQ multiplex PCR. V, J and clone size derive from that table, while D and trimming were established from the DNA sequence. Of about 220,000 clones listed, approximately 82% are singletons. The rearrangement joins TRBV28 to TRBJ2-2, with unresolved D. This receptor was identified in a man aged 45-65 years with active or convalescent COVID-19. The sequenced sample was peripheral blood. The CDR3 is CASSSYTGELFF. In DNA, the CDR3 is TGTGCCAGCAGTTCGTACACCGGGGAGCTGTTTTTT.